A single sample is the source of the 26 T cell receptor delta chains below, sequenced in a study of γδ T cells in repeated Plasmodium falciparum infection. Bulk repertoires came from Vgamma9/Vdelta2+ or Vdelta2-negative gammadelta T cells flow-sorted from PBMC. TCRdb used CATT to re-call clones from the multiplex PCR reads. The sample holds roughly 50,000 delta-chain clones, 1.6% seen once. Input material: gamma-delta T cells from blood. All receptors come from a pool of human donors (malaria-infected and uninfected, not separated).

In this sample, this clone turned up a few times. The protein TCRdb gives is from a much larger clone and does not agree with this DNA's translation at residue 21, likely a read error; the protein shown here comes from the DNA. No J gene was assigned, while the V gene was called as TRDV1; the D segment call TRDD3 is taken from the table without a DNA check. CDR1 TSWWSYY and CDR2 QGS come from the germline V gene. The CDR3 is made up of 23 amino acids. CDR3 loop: CALGEDPSPLYKSFSPYTDKPIF. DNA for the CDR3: TGTGCTCTTGGGGAAGACCCGTCCCCTCTCTATAAGTCATTCTCCCCGTACACCGATAAACCCATCTTT.

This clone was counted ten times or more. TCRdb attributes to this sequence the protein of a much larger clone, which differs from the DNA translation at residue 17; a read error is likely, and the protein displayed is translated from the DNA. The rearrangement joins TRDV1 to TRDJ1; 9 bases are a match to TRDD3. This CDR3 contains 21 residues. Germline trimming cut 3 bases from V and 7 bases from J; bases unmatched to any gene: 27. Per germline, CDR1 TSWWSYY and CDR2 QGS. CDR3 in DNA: TGTGCTCTTGGGGAGGGAACCCTTCGCCCTGCTAGGTGGGGGATAAGCGGTAAACTCATCTTT. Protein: CALGEGTLRPARWGISGKLIF.

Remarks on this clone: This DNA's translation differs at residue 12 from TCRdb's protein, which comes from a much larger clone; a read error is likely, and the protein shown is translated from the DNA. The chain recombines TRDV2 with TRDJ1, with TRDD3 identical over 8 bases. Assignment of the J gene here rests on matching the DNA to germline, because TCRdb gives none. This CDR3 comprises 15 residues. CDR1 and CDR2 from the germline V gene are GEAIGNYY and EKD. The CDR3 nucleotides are TGTGCCTGTGTAGGTCTGGGGGACAACACCGATAGACTCATCTTT. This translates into CACVGLGDNTDRLIF.

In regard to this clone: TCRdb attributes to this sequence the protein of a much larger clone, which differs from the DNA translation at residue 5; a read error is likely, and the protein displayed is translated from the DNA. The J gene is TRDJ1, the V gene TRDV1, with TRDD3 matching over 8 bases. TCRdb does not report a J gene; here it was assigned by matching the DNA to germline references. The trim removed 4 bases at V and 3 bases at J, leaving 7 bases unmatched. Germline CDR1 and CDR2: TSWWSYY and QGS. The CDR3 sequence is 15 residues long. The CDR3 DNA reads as TGTGCTCTTGGGGGATATTCGGGGATACCCGATAAACTCATCTTT. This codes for CALGGYSGIPDKLIF.

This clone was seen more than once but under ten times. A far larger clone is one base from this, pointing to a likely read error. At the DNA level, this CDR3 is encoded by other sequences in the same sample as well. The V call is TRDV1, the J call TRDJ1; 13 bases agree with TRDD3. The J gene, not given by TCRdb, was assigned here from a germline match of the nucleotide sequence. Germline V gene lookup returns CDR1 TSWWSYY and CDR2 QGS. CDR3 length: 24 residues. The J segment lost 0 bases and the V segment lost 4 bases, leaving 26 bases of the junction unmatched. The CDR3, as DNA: TGTGCTCTTGGGGGGATCTTCCTCCCTTCTACTGGGGGATACGCGACCTTGTACACCGATAAACTCATCTTT. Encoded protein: CALGGIFLPSTGGYATLYTDKLIF.

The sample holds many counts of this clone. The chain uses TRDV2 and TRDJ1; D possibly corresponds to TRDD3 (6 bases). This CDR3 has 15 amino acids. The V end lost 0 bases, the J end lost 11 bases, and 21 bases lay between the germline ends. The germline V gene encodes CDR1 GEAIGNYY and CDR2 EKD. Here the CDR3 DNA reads TGTGCCTGTGACACCTTAGGGGACTGGGAGGGGCGGCTCATCTTT. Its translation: CACDTLGDWEGRLIF.

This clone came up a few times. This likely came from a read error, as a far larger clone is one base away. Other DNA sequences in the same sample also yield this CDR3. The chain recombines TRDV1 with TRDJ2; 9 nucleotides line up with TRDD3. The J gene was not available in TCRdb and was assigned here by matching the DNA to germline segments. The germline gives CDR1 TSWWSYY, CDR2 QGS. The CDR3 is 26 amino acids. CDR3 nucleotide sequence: TGTGCTCTTGGGGAACTAGGATGGACAAAGTTCCTATCGGACTGGGGGAGACAAACTTTGACAGCGCAACTCTTCTTT. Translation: CALGELGWTKFLSDWGRQTLTAQLFF.

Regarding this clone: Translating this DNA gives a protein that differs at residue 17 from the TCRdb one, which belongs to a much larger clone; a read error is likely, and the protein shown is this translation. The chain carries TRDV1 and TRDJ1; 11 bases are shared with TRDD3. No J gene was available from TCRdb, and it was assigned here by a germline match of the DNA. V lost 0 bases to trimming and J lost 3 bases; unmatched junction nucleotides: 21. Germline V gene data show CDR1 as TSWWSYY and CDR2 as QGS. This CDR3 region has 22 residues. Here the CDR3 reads CALGELRPILGDTRTNADKLIF. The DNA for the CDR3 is TGTGCTCTTGGGGAACTAAGACCCATTCTGGGGGATACCCGTACTAACGCCGATAAACTCATCTTT.

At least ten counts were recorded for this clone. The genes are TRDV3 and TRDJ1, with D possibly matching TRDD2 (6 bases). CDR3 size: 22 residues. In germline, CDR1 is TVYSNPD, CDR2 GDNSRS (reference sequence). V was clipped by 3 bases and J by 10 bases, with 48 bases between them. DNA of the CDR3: TGTGCCTTCAATCACCTTCTTCCTCCGTCGGTACCCTCAAATATCGGAGGTTGGAGACTCATCTTT. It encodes CAFNHLLPPSVPSNIGGWRLIF.

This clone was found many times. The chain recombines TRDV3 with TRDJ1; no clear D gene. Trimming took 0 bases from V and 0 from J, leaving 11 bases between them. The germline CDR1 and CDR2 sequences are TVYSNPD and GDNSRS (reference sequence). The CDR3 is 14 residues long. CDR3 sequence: CAFSSRPYTDKLIF. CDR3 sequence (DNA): TGTGCCTTTAGCTCAAGACCCTACACCGATAAACTCATCTTT.

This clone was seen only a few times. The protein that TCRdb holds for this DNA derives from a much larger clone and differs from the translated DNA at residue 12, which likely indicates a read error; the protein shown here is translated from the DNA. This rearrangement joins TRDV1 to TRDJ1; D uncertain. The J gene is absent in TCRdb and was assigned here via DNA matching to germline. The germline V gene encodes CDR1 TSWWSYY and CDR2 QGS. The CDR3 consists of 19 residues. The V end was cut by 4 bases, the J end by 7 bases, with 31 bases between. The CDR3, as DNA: TGTGCTCTTGGGGTCCCCACCGCTACGGAAGGGGTAGGGAGAACTAAACTCATCTTT. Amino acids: CALGVPTATEGVGRTKLIF.

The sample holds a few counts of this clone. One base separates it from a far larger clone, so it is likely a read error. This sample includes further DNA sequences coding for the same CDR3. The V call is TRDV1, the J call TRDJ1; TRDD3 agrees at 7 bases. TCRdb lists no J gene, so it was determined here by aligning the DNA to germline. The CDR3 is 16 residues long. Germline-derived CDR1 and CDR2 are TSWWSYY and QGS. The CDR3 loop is CALGGTSLTGADKLIF. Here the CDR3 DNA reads TGCGCTCTTGGGGGGACCTCCCTTACTGGGGCCGATAAACTCATCTTT.

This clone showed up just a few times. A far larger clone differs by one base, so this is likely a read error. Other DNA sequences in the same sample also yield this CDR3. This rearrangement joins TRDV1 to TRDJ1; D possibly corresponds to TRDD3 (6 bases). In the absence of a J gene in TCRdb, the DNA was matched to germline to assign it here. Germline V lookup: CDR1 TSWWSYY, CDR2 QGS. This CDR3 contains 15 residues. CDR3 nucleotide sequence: TGTGCTCTTGGGGAACCCCCCGGGGGGACCGACAAACTCATCTTT. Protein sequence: CALGEPPGGTDKLIF.

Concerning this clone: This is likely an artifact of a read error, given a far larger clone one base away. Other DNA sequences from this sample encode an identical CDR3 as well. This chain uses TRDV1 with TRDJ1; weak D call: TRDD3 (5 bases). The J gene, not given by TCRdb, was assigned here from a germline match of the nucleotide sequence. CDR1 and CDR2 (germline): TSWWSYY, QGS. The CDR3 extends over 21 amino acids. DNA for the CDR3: TGTGCCCTTGGGGAACCCACCGTTAGTATAATAATTAATCGGGGGACCGATAAACTCATCTTT. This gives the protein CALGEPTVSIIINRGTDKLIF.

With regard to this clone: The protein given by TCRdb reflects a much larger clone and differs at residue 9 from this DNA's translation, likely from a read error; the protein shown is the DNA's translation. The CDR3, as DNA: TGTGCTCTTGGGGAACACAGGGGGATGCCCTTTTGCACCGATAAACTCATCTTT. This codes for CALGEHRGMPFCTDKLIF. The chain is built from TRDV1 and TRDJ1; 7 bases are a match to TRDD3. TCRdb records no J gene; here it was assigned by comparing the DNA to germline. The V gene end was trimmed by 1 base and the J gene end by 1 base; junction bases not matched to a gene: 12. CDR3 size: 18 residues. Germline V CDR1 and CDR2: TSWWSYY, QGS.

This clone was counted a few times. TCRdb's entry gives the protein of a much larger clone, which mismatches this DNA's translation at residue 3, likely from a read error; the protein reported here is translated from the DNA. In DNA form, the CDR3 reads TGTGCCTCTAGGTTAACGTTCTTTCGCTGGGGGATACGTCGAGACACCGATAAACTCATCTTT. Amino acids: CASRLTFFRWGIRRDTDKLIF. The chain combines TRDV3 with TRDJ1; 12 bases match TRDD3. The CDR3 is made up of 21 amino acids. Unmatched junction bases numbered 24, after V lost 4 bases and J lost 0 bases. Germline V CDR1 and CDR2: TVYSNPD, GDNSRS (reference sequence). The full variable domain, rest sourced from reference TRDV3 and TRDJ1, is CDKVTQSSPDQTVASGSEVVLLCTYDTVYSNPDLFWYRIRPDYSFQFVFYGDNSRSEGADFTQGRFSVKHILTQKAFHLVISPVRTEDSATYYCASRLTFFRWGIRRDTDKLIFGKGTRVTVEP.

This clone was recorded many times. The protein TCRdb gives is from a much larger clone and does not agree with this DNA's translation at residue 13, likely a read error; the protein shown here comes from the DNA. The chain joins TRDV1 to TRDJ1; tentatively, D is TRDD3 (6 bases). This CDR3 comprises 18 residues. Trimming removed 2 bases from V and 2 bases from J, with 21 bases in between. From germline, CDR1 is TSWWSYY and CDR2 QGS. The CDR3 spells CALGESRVRLGITDKLIF. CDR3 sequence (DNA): TGTGCTCTTGGGGAAAGTCGGGTACGTTTGGGGATTACCGATAAACTCATCTTT.

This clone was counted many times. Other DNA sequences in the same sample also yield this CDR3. The CDR3 sequence: CALGELFLGSWGNTDKLIF. In DNA form, the CDR3 reads TGTGCTCTTGGGGAACTTTTTCTGGGAAGTTGGGGGAACACCGATAAACTCATCTTT. The J gene is TRDJ1, the V gene TRDV1, with TRDD3 matching 7 bases. The V gene's germline CDR1 is TSWWSYY and CDR2 QGS. The CDR3 length is 19 residues. V lost 0 bases and J lost 0; bases outside the gene matches: 13.

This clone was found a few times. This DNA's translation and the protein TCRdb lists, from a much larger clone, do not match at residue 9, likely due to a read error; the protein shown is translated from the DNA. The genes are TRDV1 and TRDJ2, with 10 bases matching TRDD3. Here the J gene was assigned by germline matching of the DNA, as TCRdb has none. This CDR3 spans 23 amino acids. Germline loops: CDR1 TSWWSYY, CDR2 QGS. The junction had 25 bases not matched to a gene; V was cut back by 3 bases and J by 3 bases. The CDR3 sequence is CALGEILPDRGGGYNSMTAQLFF. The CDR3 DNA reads TGTGCTCTTGGGGAGATACTTCCTGACAGGGGTGGGGGATACAATTCTATGACAGCACAACTCTTCTTT.

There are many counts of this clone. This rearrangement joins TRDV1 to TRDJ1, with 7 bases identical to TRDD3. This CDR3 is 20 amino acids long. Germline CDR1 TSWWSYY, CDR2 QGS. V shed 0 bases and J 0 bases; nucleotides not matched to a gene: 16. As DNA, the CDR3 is TGTGCTCTTGGGGAACTAAGAATGGACTGGGGACAGCCGTACACCGATAAACTCATCTTT. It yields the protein CALGELRMDWGQPYTDKLIF.

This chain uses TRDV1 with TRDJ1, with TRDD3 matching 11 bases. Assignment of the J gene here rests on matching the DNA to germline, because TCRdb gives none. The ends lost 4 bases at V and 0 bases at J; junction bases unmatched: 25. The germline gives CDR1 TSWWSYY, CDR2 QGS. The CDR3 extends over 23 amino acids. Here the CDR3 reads CALGGPSFARTGGYYPYTDKLIF. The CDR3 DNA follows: TGTGCTCTTGGGGGTCCATCCTTCGCACGTACTGGGGGATATTACCCTTACACCGATAAACTCATCTTT.

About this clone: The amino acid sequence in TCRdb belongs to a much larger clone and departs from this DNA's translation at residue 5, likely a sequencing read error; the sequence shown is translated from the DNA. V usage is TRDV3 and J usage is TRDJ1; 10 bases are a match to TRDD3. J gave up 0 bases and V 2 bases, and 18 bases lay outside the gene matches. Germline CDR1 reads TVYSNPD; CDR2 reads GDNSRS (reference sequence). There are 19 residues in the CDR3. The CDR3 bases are TGTGCCTTTTGGCGTGGGGGATACTCTCAAATCGGATACACCGATAAACTCATCTTT. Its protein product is CAFWRGGYSQIGYTDKLIF.

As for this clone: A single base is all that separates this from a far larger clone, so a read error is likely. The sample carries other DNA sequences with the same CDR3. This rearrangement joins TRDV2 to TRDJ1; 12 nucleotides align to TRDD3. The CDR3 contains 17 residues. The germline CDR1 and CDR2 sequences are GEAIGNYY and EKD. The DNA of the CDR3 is TGTGCCTGCGACACCCTCCCGCCTGGGGGATACGCCGATAAACTCATCTTT. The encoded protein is CACDTLPPGGYADKLIF.

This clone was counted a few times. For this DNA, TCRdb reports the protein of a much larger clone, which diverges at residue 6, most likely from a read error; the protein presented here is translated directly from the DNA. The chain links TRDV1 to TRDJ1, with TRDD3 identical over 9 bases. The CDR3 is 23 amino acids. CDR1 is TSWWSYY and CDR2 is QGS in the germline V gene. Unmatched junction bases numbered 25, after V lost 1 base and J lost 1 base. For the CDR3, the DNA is TGTGCTCTTGGGGAACCTGACCTACCCTGGGGGATCGTACCTCCTTTGTCCACCGATAAACTCATCTTT. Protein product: CALGEPDLPWGIVPPLSTDKLIF.

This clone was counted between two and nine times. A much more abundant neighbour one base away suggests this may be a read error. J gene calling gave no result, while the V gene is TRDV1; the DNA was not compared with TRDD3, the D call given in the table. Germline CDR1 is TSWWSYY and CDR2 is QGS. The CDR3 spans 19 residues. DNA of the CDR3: TGTGCTCTTGGGGAACTCTACCTCAACTGGTGGGGGTACACCGATAAACCCATCTTT. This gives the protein CALGELYLNWWGYTDKPIF.

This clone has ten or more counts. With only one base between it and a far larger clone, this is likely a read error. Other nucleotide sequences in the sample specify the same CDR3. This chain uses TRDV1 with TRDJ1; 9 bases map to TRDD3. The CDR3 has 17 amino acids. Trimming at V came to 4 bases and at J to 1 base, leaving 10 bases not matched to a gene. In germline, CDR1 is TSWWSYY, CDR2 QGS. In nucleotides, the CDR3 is TGTGCTCTTGGGGTCGGGGCTGGGGGATTCTCCACCGATAAACTCATCTTT. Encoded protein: CALGVGAGGFSTDKLIF.